This T cell receptor beta chain was observed in a study of T-cell memory formation after mild COVID-19. Study-wide results and caveats: CD4+ contracting clones lay mainly in CM and EM, CD8+ ones in EMRA. Within pre-infection memory, some responding clones were found, suggesting cross-reactive memory joined. CD4/CD8 balance held among clones contracting day 15 to 85, and later expanders leaned CD4+.

Constant-segment primers served in 5'RACE that generated TCR alpha and TCR beta cDNA libraries bearing sample barcodes and UMIs. Each CDR3 protein is one row after TCRdb ran MiXCR on the 5' RACE reads. This table holds about 200,000 distinct CDR3 sequences, over 7.5% found once. CDR3 size: 15 residues. The V gene end was trimmed by 5 bases and the J gene end by 6 bases; junction bases not matched to a gene: 8. Germline CDR1 MNHEY, CDR2 SVGAGI. Turning to this clonotype: Its antigen is undetermined.

The V call is TRBV6-5, the J call TRBJ2-1, with TRBD2 matching over 9 bases. Source material: PBMCs or a T cell subset sorted from them (not recorded which). The clonotype was recovered from a man aged 18 to 30 who had mild COVID-19 (a few samples of this study predate the infection). Cell type and time point are not known. This CDR3 reads CASSPPGLASNEQFF. In nucleotides, the CDR3 is TGTGCCAGCAGTCCTCCGGGACTAGCCTCCAATGAGCAGTTCTTC.